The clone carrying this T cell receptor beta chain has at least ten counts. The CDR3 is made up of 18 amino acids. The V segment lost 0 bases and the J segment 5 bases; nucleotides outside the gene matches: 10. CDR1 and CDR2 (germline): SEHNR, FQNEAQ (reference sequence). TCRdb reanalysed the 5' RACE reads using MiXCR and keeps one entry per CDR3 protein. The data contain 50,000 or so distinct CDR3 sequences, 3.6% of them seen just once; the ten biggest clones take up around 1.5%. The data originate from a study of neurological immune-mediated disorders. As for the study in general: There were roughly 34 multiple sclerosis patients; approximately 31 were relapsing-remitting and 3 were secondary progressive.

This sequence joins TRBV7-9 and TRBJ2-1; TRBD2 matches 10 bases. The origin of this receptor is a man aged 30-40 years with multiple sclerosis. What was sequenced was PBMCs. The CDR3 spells CASSLAVLAGALDNEQFF. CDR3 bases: TGTGCCAGCAGCTTAGCAGTGCTAGCGGGAGCCCTAGACAATGAGCAGTTCTTC.